The 5 T cell receptor beta chains below were found in one sample sequenced in a study of T cells in Graves' hyperthyroidism and ophthalmopathy. Using RNA transcripts as the source, TCR beta CDR3 regions were amplified. A first-round RT-PCR of the TCR CDR3 used the HTBI primer set. MiXCR, applied by TCRdb to the multiplex PCR reads, yields one record per CDR3 protein. The table has some 250,000 distinct CDR3 sequences, about 15% seen once. The sample comprised blood. These receptors were taken from a woman in her forties or fifties with Graves' hyperthyroidism that later progressed to Graves' ophthalmopathy.

This clonotype was seen ten or more times. This sequence joins TRBV5-1 and TRBJ2-3; the D gene is possibly TRBD2 (6 bases). Germline CDR1 SGHRS, CDR2 YFSETQ. The CDR3 loop spans 16 amino acids. Deletions cut 3 bases from V and 3 bases from J, with 17 bases between. The CDR3 reads CASSSASGGPTDTQYF. The CDR3 region has the DNA TGCGCCAGCAGCTCTGCAAGCGGAGGGCCTACAGATACGCAGTATTTT.

Of note for this clonotype: Being one base from a much bigger clone, this may be a read error. This chain uses TRBV5-1 with TRBJ2-1; no clear D. The CDR3 covers 15 residues. Germline loops: CDR1 SGHRS, CDR2 YFSETQ. CDR3 region: CAGRLGTVDYNEQFF. CDR3 bases: TGCGCCGGCAGATTGGGTACAGTAGATTACAATGAGCAGTTCTTC.

This clonotype was seen more than once but under ten times. The chain joins TRBV7-9 to TRBJ1-6; tentative D call: TRBD1 (6 bases). Germline V gives CDR1 SEHNR, CDR2 FQNEAQ (reference sequence). This CDR3 region has 12 residues. V lost 5 bases, J lost 9 bases, and 8 bases lay in between. DNA of the CDR3: TGTGCCAGCAGCCAGGACAGTTCACCCCTCCACTTT. Amino acid sequence: CASSQDSSPLHF.

The V call is TRBV5-1, the J call TRBJ2-7; D possibly corresponds to TRBD2 (5 bases). This CDR3 is built from 14 residues. With 2 bases removed from V and 6 bases from J, the gap between germline ends came to 15 bases. Per germline, CDR1 SGHRS and CDR2 YFSETQ. As DNA, the CDR3 is TGCGCCAGCAGCTTAAGGGAGCCTGGTCGCGAGCAGTACTTC. It specifies CASSLREPGREQYF.

In the case of this clonotype: Possible read error: a much larger clone is one base away. This sequence joins TRBV5-1 and TRBJ2-2; D gene uncertain. The CDR3 extends over 15 amino acids. Germline lookup yields CDR1 SGHRS and CDR2 YFSETQ. Trimming removed 0 bases from V and 4 bases from J, with 10 bases in between. The CDR3: CASSLARPSTGELFF. The CDR3 DNA follows: TGCGCCAGCAGCTTGGCCAGACCGAGCACCGGGGAGCTGTTTTTT.